This T cell receptor beta chain was retrieved from a study of T cell responses to AZD1222 COVID-19 vaccine. The method was immunoSEQ multiplex PCR; TCRdb's version includes in-frame clones alone and lacks a portion of them. Here the sample spans about 150,000 clones, roughly 93% being singletons. Study findings and constraints: Donors in the cohort were predominantly white British and more often female, and clonal diversity was possibly underestimated. Baseline seropositivity occurred in only six or seven AZD1222 recipients. Spike-specific TCR breadth and depth both grew after two AZD1222 doses. Spike-spanning, vaccine-associated CD4 TCRs were dominant at 160-218 and 743-854.

This CDR3 contains 14 residues. Germline V lookup: CDR1 SNHLY, CDR2 FYNNEI. V lost 4 bases, J lost 1 base, and 3 bases stayed unmatched. Turning to this clone: Its antigen is undetermined.

The source is an adult who received the AZD1222 COVID-19 vaccine. Material: peripheral blood, obtained 28 days after the second AZD1222 dose. This chain links TRBV2 with TRBJ2-5; TRBD2 matches at 7 bases. The CDR3 here is CASSVASGQETQYF. CDR3 nucleotide sequence: TGTGCCAGCAGTGTGGCTAGCGGCCAAGAGACCCAGTACTTC.